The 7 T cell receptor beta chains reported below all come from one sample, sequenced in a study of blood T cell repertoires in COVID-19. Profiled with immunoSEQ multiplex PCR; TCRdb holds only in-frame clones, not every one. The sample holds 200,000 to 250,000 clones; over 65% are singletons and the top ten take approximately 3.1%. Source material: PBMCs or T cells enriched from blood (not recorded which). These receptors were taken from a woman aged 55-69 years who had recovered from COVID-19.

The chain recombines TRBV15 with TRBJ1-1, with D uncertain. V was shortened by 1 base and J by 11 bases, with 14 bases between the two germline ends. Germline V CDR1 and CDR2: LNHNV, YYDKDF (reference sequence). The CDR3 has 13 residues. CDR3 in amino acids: CATSRASAGVAFF. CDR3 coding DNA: TGTGCCACCAGCAGAGCGTCTGCCGGGGTTGCTTTCTTT.

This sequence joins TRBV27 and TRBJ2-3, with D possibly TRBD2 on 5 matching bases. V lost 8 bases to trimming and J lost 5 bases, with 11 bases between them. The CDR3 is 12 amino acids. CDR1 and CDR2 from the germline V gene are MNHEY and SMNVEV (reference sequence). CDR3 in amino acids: CASRTFGDTQYF. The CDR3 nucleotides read TGTGCCAGCCGGACTTTCGGAGATACGCAGTATTTT.

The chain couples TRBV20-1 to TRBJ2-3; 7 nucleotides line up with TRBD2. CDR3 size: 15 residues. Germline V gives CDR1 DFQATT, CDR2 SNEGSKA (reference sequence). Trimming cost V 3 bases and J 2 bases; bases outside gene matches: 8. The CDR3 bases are TGCAGTGCTAGTCTGTACGGGGACTACACAGATACGCAGTATTTT. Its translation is CSASLYGDYTDTQYF.

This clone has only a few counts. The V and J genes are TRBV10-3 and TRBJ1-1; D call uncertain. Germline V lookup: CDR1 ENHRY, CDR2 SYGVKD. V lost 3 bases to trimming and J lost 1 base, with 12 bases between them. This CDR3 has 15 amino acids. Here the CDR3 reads CAISEWRVRNTEAFF. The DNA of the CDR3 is TGTGCCATCAGTGAATGGAGGGTAAGGAACACTGAAGCTTTCTTT.

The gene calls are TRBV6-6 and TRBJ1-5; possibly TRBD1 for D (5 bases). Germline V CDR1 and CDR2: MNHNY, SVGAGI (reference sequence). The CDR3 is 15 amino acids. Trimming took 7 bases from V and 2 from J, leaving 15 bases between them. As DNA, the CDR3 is TGTGCCAGCATTCGCTCAGGGATCGGCAATCAGCCCCAGCATTTT. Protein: CASIRSGIGNQPQHF.

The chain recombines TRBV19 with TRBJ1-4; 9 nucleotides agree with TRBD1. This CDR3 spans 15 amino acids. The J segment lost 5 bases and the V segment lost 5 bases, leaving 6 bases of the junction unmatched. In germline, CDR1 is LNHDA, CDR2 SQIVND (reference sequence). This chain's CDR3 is CASSSSGTGNEKLFF. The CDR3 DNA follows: TGTGCCAGTAGTTCTTCCGGGACAGGGAATGAAAAACTGTTTTTT.

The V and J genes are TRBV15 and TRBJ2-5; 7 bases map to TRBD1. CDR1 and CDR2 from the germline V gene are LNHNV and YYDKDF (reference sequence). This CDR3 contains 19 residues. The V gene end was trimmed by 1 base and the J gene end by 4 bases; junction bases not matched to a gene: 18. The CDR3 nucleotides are TGTGCCACCAGCAGAGGGGCCCAGTGGGGCAGGGGGAGTTCAGAGACCCAGTACTTC. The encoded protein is CATSRGAQWGRGSSETQYF. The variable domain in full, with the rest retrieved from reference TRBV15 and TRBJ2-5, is DAMVIQNPRYQVTQFGKPVTLSCSQTLNHNVMYWYQQKSSQAPKLLFHYYDKDFNNEADTPDNFQSRRPNTSFCFLDIRSPGLGDTAMYLCATSRGAQWGRGSSETQYFGPGTRLLVL.